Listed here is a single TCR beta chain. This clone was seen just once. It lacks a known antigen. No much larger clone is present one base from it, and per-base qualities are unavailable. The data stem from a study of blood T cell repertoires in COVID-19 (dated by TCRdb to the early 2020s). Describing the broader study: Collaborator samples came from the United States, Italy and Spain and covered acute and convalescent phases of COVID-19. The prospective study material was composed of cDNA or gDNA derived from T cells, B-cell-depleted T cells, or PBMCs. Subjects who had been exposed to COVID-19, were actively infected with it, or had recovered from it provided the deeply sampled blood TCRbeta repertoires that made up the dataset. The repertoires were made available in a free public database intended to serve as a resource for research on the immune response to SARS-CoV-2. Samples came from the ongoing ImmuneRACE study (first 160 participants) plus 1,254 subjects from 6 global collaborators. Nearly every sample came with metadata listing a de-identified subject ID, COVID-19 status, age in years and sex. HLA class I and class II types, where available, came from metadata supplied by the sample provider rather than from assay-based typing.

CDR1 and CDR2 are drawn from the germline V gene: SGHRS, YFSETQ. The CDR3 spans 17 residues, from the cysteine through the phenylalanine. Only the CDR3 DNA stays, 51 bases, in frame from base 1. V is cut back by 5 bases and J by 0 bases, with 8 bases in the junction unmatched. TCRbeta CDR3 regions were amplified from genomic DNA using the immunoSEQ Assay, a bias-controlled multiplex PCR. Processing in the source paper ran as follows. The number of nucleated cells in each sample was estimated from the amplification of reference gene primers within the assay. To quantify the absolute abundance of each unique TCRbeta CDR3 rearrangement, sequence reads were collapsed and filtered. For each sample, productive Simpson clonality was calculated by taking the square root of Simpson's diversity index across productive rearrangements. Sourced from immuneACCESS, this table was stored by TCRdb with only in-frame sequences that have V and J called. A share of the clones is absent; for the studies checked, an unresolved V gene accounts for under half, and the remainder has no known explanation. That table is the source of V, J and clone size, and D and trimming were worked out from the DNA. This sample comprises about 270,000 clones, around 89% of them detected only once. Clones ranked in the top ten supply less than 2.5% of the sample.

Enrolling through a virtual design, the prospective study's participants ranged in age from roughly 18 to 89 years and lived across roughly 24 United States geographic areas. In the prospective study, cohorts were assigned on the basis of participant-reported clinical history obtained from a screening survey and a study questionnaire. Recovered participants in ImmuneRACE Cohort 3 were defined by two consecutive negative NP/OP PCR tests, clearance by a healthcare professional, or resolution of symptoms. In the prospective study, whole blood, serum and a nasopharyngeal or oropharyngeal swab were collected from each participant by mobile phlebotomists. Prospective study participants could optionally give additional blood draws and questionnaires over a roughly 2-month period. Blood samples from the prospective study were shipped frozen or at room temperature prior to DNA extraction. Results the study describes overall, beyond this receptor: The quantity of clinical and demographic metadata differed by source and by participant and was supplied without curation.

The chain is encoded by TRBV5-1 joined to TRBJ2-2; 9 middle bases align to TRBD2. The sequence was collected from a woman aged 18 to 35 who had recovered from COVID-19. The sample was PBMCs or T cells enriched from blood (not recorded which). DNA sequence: TGCGCCAGCAGTGGAATAGCGGGGGTACCGAACACCGGGGAGCTGTTTTTT. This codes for CASSGIAGVPNTGELFF.